This T cell receptor beta chain was recorded in a study of cytomegalovirus exposure and HLA in healthy donors. Points from the study as a whole: No immune exposure information besides CMV serostatus was available.

PCR involved 60 Vbeta and 13 Jbeta primers. Sequenced by immunoSEQ multiplex PCR; TCRdb stores in-frame clones only, minus some. Here the sample spans more than 150,000 clones, roughly 77% being singletons. To note about this clone: What it binds is unknown.

The specimen was PBMCs. This receptor was taken from a woman aged 25 to 39 in good health and CMV-seronegative.

In DNA form, the CDR3 reads TGCGCCAGCAGCTTAATATTAGCGAACACTGAAGCTTTCTTT. The encoded protein is CASSLILANTEAFF. The V call is TRBV5-1, the J call TRBJ1-1; D gene ambiguous. The V end was cut by 2 bases, the J end by 1 base, with 9 bases between. The length of the CDR3 is 14 residues. The germline V gene has CDR1 SGHRS and CDR2 YFSETQ.